This section outlines one TCR beta chain sequence together with its context. Its antigen is undetermined. The CDR3 has 14 residues. The data originate from a study of T cell responses to AZD1222 COVID-19 vaccine. Study results and limitations: There were vaccine-associated CD4 TCRs across spike, dominant at 160-218 and 743-854. Donors, mostly white British, included more females; clonal diversity was possibly underestimated.

Investigators merged groups given second doses at roughly 4 or roughly 12 weeks. The assay was immunoSEQ multiplex PCR, and TCRdb's table has in-frame clones only and misses some. This sample has about 180,000 clones, with about 91% found just once. The sample here was peripheral blood, taken 28 days after the second AZD1222 dose. The clonotype was recovered from an adult who received the AZD1222 COVID-19 vaccine. V is TRBV21-1 and J is TRBJ2-3; TRBD1 is the table's D call and was not checked against the DNA. TRBV21-1 has pseudogene status. The CDR3 DNA is TGTGCCAGCAGCAGGGTGAGGGGGACAGATACGCAGTATTTT. This codes for CASSRVRGTDTQYF.